The clone carrying this T cell receptor beta chain was picked up a small number of times. TCRdb re-called clones via MiXCR from the PCR reads. Of 20,000 to 30,000 clones listed, around a quarter are singletons. All patients were untreated before thyroid surgery. The data were taken from a study of metastatic and nonmetastatic thyroid tumors. Study background: It was across blood and tumor or nodule tissue from malignant and benign thyroid patients that repertoires were compared.

This CDR3 comprises 14 residues. CDR1 is MNHEY and CDR2 is SVGAGI in the germline V gene. V lost 2 bases to trimming and J lost 3 bases, with 10 bases between them. Input material: blood. The J gene is TRBJ2-5, the V gene TRBV6-5, with D unclear. The source is a female donor with papillary thyroid cancer or a benign thyroid nodule (not recorded which). Some clones in this sample may be carry-over from other donors' samples. The CDR3 region has the DNA TGTGCCAGCAGTTACGGCGTAGGGAAAGAGACCCAGTACTTC. Its translation: CASSYGVGKETQYF.